Following are 19 T cell receptor beta chains from one sample sequenced in a study of T cells in Graves' hyperthyroidism and ophthalmopathy. The investigators amplified TCR beta CDR3 regions from RNA transcripts. With the HTBI primer set, the TCR CDR3 went through a first round of RT-PCR. TCRdb processed the multiplex PCR reads anew with MiXCR; each CDR3 protein has one entry. The data show about 590,000 distinct CDR3 sequences, approximately 15% seen once. The sequenced sample was blood. Receptors were obtained from a woman younger than 35 with Graves' ophthalmopathy.

This clonotype was picked up many times. The chain uses TRBV5-1 and TRBJ2-3, with TRBD2 as a possible D gene (6 bases). Trimming shortened V by 0 bases and J by 7 bases, and 9 bases separated the two germline ends. Germline CDR1 reads SGHRS; CDR2 reads YFSETQ. The CDR3 covers 13 residues. This chain's CDR3 is CASSLDAGNTQYF. DNA of the CDR3: TGCGCCAGCAGCTTGGACGCGGGGAATACGCAGTATTTT.

This clonotype was seen many times. This chain connects TRBV6-1 to TRBJ2-1; 13 bases map to TRBD2. Per the germline V gene, CDR1 is MNHNS and CDR2 is SASEGT. CDR3 size: 17 residues. J lost 7 bases, V lost 1 base, and 7 bases had no gene match. CDR3 coding DNA: TGTGCCAGCAGTGAAGGGACTAGCGGGAGAAAAGGGAATGAGCAGTTCTTC. It encodes CASSEGTSGRKGNEQFF.

This clonotype was picked up a small number of times. As DNA, the CDR3 is TGTGCCAGCAGTTTTAGCGCGGGATCAGAGCTGTTTTTT. Its protein product is CASSFSAGSELFF. The chain links TRBV12-3 or TRBV12-4 to TRBJ2-2, with D possibly matching TRBD2 (6 bases). The CDR3 spans 13 residues. Trimming removed 3 bases from V and 11 bases from J, with 13 bases in between.

This clonotype was recorded many times. The V call is TRBV2, the J call TRBJ1-3, with D unresolved. CDR1 and CDR2 from the germline V gene are SNHLY and FYNNEI. The length of the CDR3 is 14 residues. V was shortened by 8 bases and J by 0 bases, with 11 bases between the two germline ends. DNA of the CDR3: TGTGCCAGCCTAACTAGGATCTCTGGAAACACCATATATTTT. Translation: CASLTRISGNTIYF. The full variable domain, with the rest looked up from reference TRBV2 and TRBJ1-3, is EPEVTQTPSHQVTQMGQEVILRCVPISNHLYFYWYRQILGQKVEFLVSFYNNEISEKSEIFDDQFSVERPDGSNFTLKIRSTKLEDSAMYFCASLTRISGNTIYFGEGSWLTVV.

This clonotype was seen at least ten times. The rearrangement joins TRBV12-3 or TRBV12-4 to TRBJ2-7; 10 positions match TRBD2. The CDR3 is 15 residues long. The V gene end was trimmed by 6 bases and the J gene end by 1 base; junction bases not matched to a gene: 6. The CDR3 DNA reads TGTGCCAGCAGCTACACTAGCGGGGAGTCCTACGAGCAGTACTTC. It is translated as CASSYTSGESYEQYF.

This clonotype showed up many times. The chain recombines TRBV27 with TRBJ2-7; possible D gene TRBD1, 6 bases. The CDR3 spans 14 residues. Germline assignment: CDR1 MNHEY and CDR2 SMNVEV (reference sequence). V shed 2 bases and J shed 6 bases, with 14 bases lying between them. The CDR3 DNA reads TGTGCCAGCAGTTTACAACCAGGGGTGTTCGAGCAGTACTTC. It codes for CASSLQPGVFEQYF.

The chain recombines TRBV28 with TRBJ2-5; 14 nucleotides agree with TRBD2. There are 17 residues in the CDR3. CDR1 is MDHEN and CDR2 is SYDVKM in the germline V gene. With V trimmed by 7 bases and J by 5 bases, 12 bases remained unmatched. DNA of the CDR3: TGTGCCAGCAACACCGGGACTAGCGGGAGAGGTGGGGAGACCCAGTACTTC. Translation gives CASNTGTSGRGGETQYF.

This clonotype has only a few counts. The chain is built from TRBV7-8 and TRBJ1-2, with D perhaps TRBD1 (5 bases). This CDR3 is 14 amino acids long. Per the germline V gene, CDR1 is SGHVS and CDR2 is FQNEAQ. Trimming took 7 bases from V and 7 from J, leaving 19 bases between them. The CDR3 loop reads CASTTRLGRGGYTF. The CDR3 DNA reads as TGTGCCAGCACCACCCGGCTAGGTAGGGGTGGCTACACCTTC.

This clonotype occurred once. This rearrangement joins TRBV20-1 to TRBJ1-5; tentative D call: TRBD1 (6 bases). The germline V and J ends were trimmed by 6 bases and 4 bases, with 13 bases remaining between them. Germline loops: CDR1 DFQATT, CDR2 SNEGSKA (reference sequence). CDR3 length: 13 residues. In nucleotides, the CDR3 is TGCAGTGCCAGGACCCAGGGGAATCAGCCCCAGCATTTT. This encodes CSARTQGNQPQHF.

In its sample, this clonotype was seen many times. This rearrangement joins TRBV7-2 to TRBJ2-1; 13 nucleotides align to TRBD2. CDR1 SGHTA and CDR2 FQGNSA come from the germline V gene. The CDR3 loop spans 22 amino acids. V gave up 5 bases and J gave up 4 bases; unmatched junction bases: 23. The DNA of the CDR3 is TGTGCCAGCAGCCAAGAGGCCCGGACTAGCGGGAGCATAGCGGAAGTATACAATGAGCAGTTCTTC. The encoded protein is CASSQEARTSGSIAEVYNEQFF.

This clonotype was seen many times. The chain employs TRBV20-1 and TRBJ1-1; possibly TRBD1 for D (6 bases). This CDR3 contains 14 residues. Germline lookup yields CDR1 DFQATT and CDR2 SNEGSKA (reference sequence). V was shortened by 7 bases and J by 3 bases, with 18 bases between the two germline ends. The CDR3 reads CSVVSGQGHTEAFF. DNA of the CDR3: TGCAGTGTGGTTTCGGGGCAGGGGCACACTGAAGCTTTCTTT.

This clonotype was counted ten times or more. The V call is TRBV20-1, the J call TRBJ1-3; a possible D gene is TRBD1 (6 bases). CDR1 is DFQATT, CDR2 SNEGSKA, per germline (reference sequence). Trimming shortened V by 0 bases and J by 4 bases, and 13 bases separated the two germline ends. The CDR3 length is 15 residues. As DNA, the CDR3 is TGCAGTGCTAGAGATTCGGCAGGGGCAGGAAACACCATATATTTT. Encoded protein: CSARDSAGAGNTIYF.

A note on this clonotype: At one end the junction does not follow the germline gene, possibly because of a read error. This rearrangement joins TRBV19 to TRBJ2-7; 8 nucleotides align to TRBD1. The CDR3 loop spans 15 amino acids. In germline, CDR1 is LNHDA, CDR2 SQIVND (reference sequence). CDR3 DNA: TGTGCCAGTAGTATAGGGGACAGGCGAGACTACGAGCAGCACTTC. It translates to CASSIGDRRDYEQHF.

The J gene is TRBJ2-7, the V gene TRBV19; a weak D match, TRBD1 (6 bases). Between the trimmed V and J ends, which lost 0 bases and 7 bases, there was a span of 13 bases. This CDR3 is built from 14 residues. The germline gives CDR1 LNHDA, CDR2 SQIVND (reference sequence). DNA for the CDR3: TGTGCCAGTAGTATAGAAGGGGGTGTCCCGGAGCAGTACTTC. This sequence encodes CASSIEGGVPEQYF.

This clonotype was recorded at least ten times. V is TRBV6-1 and J is TRBJ2-7; 8 nucleotides line up with TRBD2. CDR1 MNHNS and CDR2 SASEGT come from the germline V gene. This CDR3 has 15 amino acids. V lost 4 bases to trimming and J lost 0 bases; unmatched junction nucleotides: 5. CDR3 residues: CASSALAASSYEQYF. CDR3 sequence (DNA): TGTGCCAGCAGTGCACTAGCGGCTAGCTCCTACGAGCAGTACTTC.

In its sample, this clonotype was seen many times. V usage is TRBV7-3 and J usage is TRBJ2-7, with TRBD2 matching 11 bases. The ends lost 5 bases at V and 7 bases at J; junction bases unmatched: 10. Germline V gene sequence: CDR1 SGHTA, CDR2 FQGTGA. The CDR3 is 15 amino acids. As DNA, the CDR3 is TGTGCCAGCAGCCCCCATAGCGGGAGGGTGAAGGAGCAGTACTTC. Amino acids: CASSPHSGRVKEQYF.

This chain links TRBV4-1 with TRBJ2-2, with a weak D call TRBD2 (6 bases). CDR1 MGHRA and CDR2 YSYEKL come from the germline V gene. CDR3 length equals 16 residues. The V and J ends lost 5 bases and 4 bases respectively, with 17 bases between them. The chain's CDR3 is CASSFRDLESTGELFF. In DNA, the CDR3 is TGCGCCAGCAGCTTTCGGGACTTAGAGTCCACCGGGGAGCTGTTTTTT.

This clonotype occurred many times. The genes are TRBV28 and TRBJ2-5, with TRBD2 matching 14 bases. The germline V gene encodes CDR1 MDHEN and CDR2 SYDVKM. This CDR3 is built from 14 residues. V was clipped by 3 bases and J by 13 bases; unmatched bases: 7. This chain's CDR3 is CASSFTGTSGSLYF. The CDR3 coding sequence is TGTGCCAGCAGTTTCACGGGGACTAGCGGGAGTCTGTACTTC.

A few counts support this clonotype. This chain connects TRBV9 to TRBJ1-1; maybe TRBD1 (5 bases). The CDR3 loop spans 12 amino acids. V lost 2 bases and J 8 bases, leaving 10 bases between the germline ends. CDR1 is SGDLS and CDR2 is YYNGEE in the germline V gene. The CDR3 is CASSVLGDEAFF. The CDR3, as DNA: TGTGCCAGCAGCGTTTTGGGGGACGAAGCTTTCTTT.